This T cell receptor (beta chain) was recorded in a study of OX40 agonist ivuxolimab in advanced cancers. Between the trimmed V and J ends, which lost 2 bases and 6 bases, there was a span of 14 bases. This CDR3 has 14 amino acids. The germline V gene encodes CDR1 MNHEY and CDR2 SVGAGI. Generated by immunoSEQ multiplex PCR, the TCRdb table keeps only in-frame clones and is missing some. The sample has around 82,000 clones, about 88% seen once. This clonotype originated in an adult with an advanced solid tumor such as melanoma, head and neck, liver or kidney cancer. This rearrangement joins TRBV6-5 to TRBJ2-7, with D maybe TRBD1 (6 bases). Sequenced material: CD4+ or CD8+ T cells sorted from blood, taken in a trial of the OX40 agonist ivuxolimab. The CDR3 sequence is CASSYRTGRREQYF. The CDR3 coding sequence is TGTGCCAGCAGTTACCGTACAGGGAGACGCGAGCAGTACTTC.